These 18 T cell receptor beta chains were sequenced from one sample in a study of PD-1 blockade in classical Hodgkin lymphoma. The protocol was immunoSEQ multiplex PCR, while the TCRdb copy is restricted to in-frame clones and leaves out a portion. The sample lists about 20,000 clones, approximately 80% seen once, with almost 40% in the top ten. Time point described: cycle 4 day 1 (C4D1), after 6 weeks of nivolumab. The patients all showed relapse after autologous stem cell transplantation, while their brentuximab vedotin exposure varied. The sample here was peripheral blood mononuclear cells (PBMCs), taken before the fourth cycle of nivolumab. These receptors came from a human donor with classical Hodgkin lymphoma.

The chain has TRBV6-1 and TRBJ1-3; D unclear. Germline V CDR1 and CDR2: MNHNS, SASEGT. V lost 2 bases, J lost 0 bases, and 8 bases lay in between. The CDR3 is made up of 15 amino acids. DNA for the CDR3: TGTGCCAGCAGTGAAACGGCCCTCTCTGGAAACACCATATATTTT. This sequence encodes CASSETALSGNTIYF.

This clone was detected a few times. The rearrangement links TRBV7-3 to TRBJ2-3, with D possibly TRBD1 on 6 matching bases. Germline CDR1 is SGHTA and CDR2 is FQGTGA. The CDR3 length is 14 residues. Between the trimmed V and J ends, which lost 5 bases and 2 bases, there was a span of 11 bases. In DNA, the CDR3 is TGTGCCAGCAGCCCGGACAGTACCACAGATACGCAGTATTTT. Translating gives CASSPDSTTDTQYF.

The chain carries TRBV6-5 and TRBJ1-1; D is uncertain. CDR1 and CDR2 (germline): MNHEY, SVGAGI. V lost 3 bases, J lost 2 bases, and 16 bases lay in between. The CDR3 spans 16 residues. The CDR3 DNA reads as TGTGCCAGCAGTTATTTTGGGTATCAGGCTAACACTGAAGCTTTCTTT. Translated, it gives CASSYFGYQANTEAFF.

The rearrangement links TRBV5-5 to TRBJ1-1, with D perhaps matching TRBD1 (5 bases). Trimming took 0 bases from V and 4 from J, leaving 10 bases between them. Germline V lookup: CDR1 SGHKS, CDR2 YYEKEE (reference sequence). The CDR3 is made up of 14 amino acids. The CDR3 region is CASSLVGRSTEAFF. In DNA form, the CDR3 reads TGTGCCAGCAGCTTGGTGGGACGTAGCACTGAAGCTTTCTTT. Full variable domain (missing parts from reference TRBV5-5 and TRBJ1-1): DAGVTQSPTHLIKTRGQQVTLRCSPISGHKSVSWYQQVLGQGPQFIFQYYEKEERGRGNFPDRFSARQFPNYSSELNVNALLLGDSALYLCASSLVGRSTEAFFGQGTRLTVV.

The chain recombines TRBV6-5 with TRBJ1-3; a weak D match, TRBD1 (5 bases). Germline loops: CDR1 MNHEY, CDR2 SVGAGI. With 0 bases removed from V and 10 bases from J, the gap between germline ends came to 13 bases. The CDR3 has 14 residues. The CDR3 loop is CASSYSRGGGTIYF. The CDR3 DNA sequence: TGTGCCAGCAGTTACTCCCGGGGGGGAGGAACCATATATTTT.

J is TRBJ1-4 and V is TRBV30, with D uncertain. CDR1 is GTSNPN and CDR2 is SVGIG in the germline V gene (reference sequence). The CDR3 runs to 13 residues. Trimming removed 1 base at V and 7 bases at J, with 10 bases between. The CDR3: CAWSGLDGEKLFF. The CDR3 DNA follows: TGTGCCTGGAGTGGTTTAGACGGTGAAAAACTGTTTTTT. Using reference TRBV30 and TRBJ1-4 for the parts outside the CDR3, the full variable domain is SQTIHQWPATLVQPVGSPLSLECTVEGTSNPNLYWYRQAAGRGLQLLFYSVGIGQISSEVPQNLSASRPQDRQFILSSKKLLLSDSGFYLCAWSGLDGEKLFFGSGTQLSVL.

The sample holds a few counts of this clone. The chain couples TRBV6-1 to TRBJ2-5; D remains ambiguous. Germline V gene data show CDR1 as MNHNS and CDR2 as SASEGT. The CDR3 spans 12 residues. Trimming left V 2 bases short and J 5 bases short, with 6 bases between. The CDR3 DNA reads as TGTGCCAGCAGTGAATACAAGGAGACCCAGTACTTC. Its translation is CASSEYKETQYF.

The CDR3 DNA reads TGTGCCACCCTAGACAGGGGGAGAGCTTTCTTT. This codes for CATLDRGRAFF. This rearrangement joins TRBV19 to TRBJ1-1; TRBD1 matches at 9 bases. Germline trimming cut 10 bases from V and 10 bases from J; bases unmatched to any gene: 7. CDR1 and CDR2 from the germline V gene are LNHDA and SQIVND (reference sequence). The CDR3 is 11 amino acids.

The rearrangement joins TRBV19 to TRBJ1-1; no reliable D call. Germline CDR1 and CDR2: LNHDA and SQIVND (reference sequence). This CDR3 has 16 amino acids. Trimming took off 1 base at V and 2 bases at J, with 14 bases between the two ends. The CDR3 loop reads CASSIGFGQLNTEAFF. CDR3 bases: TGTGCCAGTAGTATAGGTTTCGGCCAGCTAAACACTGAAGCTTTCTTT.

The chain carries TRBV7-9 and TRBJ2-1; tentatively, D is TRBD1 or TRBD2 (7 bases each). Germline loops: CDR1 SEHNR, CDR2 FQNEAQ (reference sequence). V lost 5 bases to trimming and J lost 5 bases, with 13 bases between them. The CDR3 totals 14 residues. CDR3 residues: CASSPGGANNEQFF. CDR3 in DNA: TGTGCCAGCAGCCCAGGGGGGGCTAACAATGAGCAGTTCTTC.

J is TRBJ1-2 and V is TRBV7-8; D unresolved. This CDR3 has 14 amino acids. The V end was cut by 3 bases, the J end by 3 bases, with 11 bases between. CDR1 is SGHVS and CDR2 is FQNEAQ in the germline V gene. The CDR3 DNA is TGTGCCAGCAGCTTCGGCGGGGTCGACTATGGCTACACCTTC. It specifies CASSFGGVDYGYTF. Full variable domain (rest looked up from reference TRBV7-8 and TRBJ1-2): GAGVSQSPRYKVAKRGQDVALRCDPISGHVSLFWYQQALGQGPEFLTYFQNEAQLDKSGLPSDRFFAERPEGSVSTLKIQRTQQEDSAVYLCASSFGGVDYGYTFGSGTRLTVV.

A few counts support this clone. The V gene is TRBV27, the J gene TRBJ2-3; D is perhaps TRBD1 (5 bases). Trimming took off 9 bases at V and 6 bases at J, with 10 bases between the two ends. This CDR3 is 11 amino acids long. The germline gives CDR1 MNHEY, CDR2 SMNVEV (reference sequence). The CDR3 nucleotides read TGTGCCAGTCTTAAGGGGGATACGCAGTATTTT. The encoded protein is CASLKGDTQYF.

This chain joins TRBV6-6 and TRBJ1-1, with 8 bases matching TRBD1. Looked up from germline, CDR1 is MNHNY and CDR2 is SVGAGI (reference sequence). The CDR3 covers 14 residues. The V and J ends lost 0 bases and 7 bases, in that order; junction bases with no gene match: 4. The CDR3 sequence: CASSYSQGAFEAFF. Written as DNA, the CDR3 is TGTGCCAGCAGTTACTCCCAGGGGGCGTTTGAAGCTTTCTTT.

This chain connects TRBV27 to TRBJ1-2, with a tentative D call TRBD1 (6 bases). V lost 1 base and J lost 4, with 13 bases in between. CDR1 is MNHEY and CDR2 is SMNVEV in the germline V gene (reference sequence). This CDR3 comprises 15 residues. CDR3 in amino acids: CASSLYGGGSYGYTF. The DNA for the CDR3 is TGTGCCAGCAGTTTATATGGGGGCGGGAGCTATGGCTACACCTTC.

This clone was detected a few times. CDR3: CASSQDTPPRGGSNQPQHF. The CDR3 nucleotides read TGCGCCAGCAGCCAAGATACTCCCCCCAGGGGAGGAAGCAATCAGCCCCAGCATTTT. This chain joins TRBV4-3 and TRBJ1-5, with D tentatively TRBD1 (6 bases). The CDR3 extends over 19 amino acids. Between the trimmed V and J ends, which lost 0 bases and 1 base, there was a span of 19 bases. In germline, CDR1 is LGHNA, CDR2 YSLEER.

V and J are TRBV5-1 and TRBJ1-5; possible D gene TRBD1, 5 bases. V shed 0 bases and J shed 7 bases, with 14 bases lying between them. Per germline, CDR1 SGHRS and CDR2 YFSETQ. The CDR3 consists of 15 residues. The CDR3 region is CASSLDGGTGQPQHF. CDR3 bases: TGCGCCAGCAGCTTGGACGGGGGGACGGGGCAGCCCCAGCATTTT.

The rearrangement links TRBV5-1 to TRBJ2-2; D not resolved. V shed 1 base and J shed 2 bases, with 9 bases lying between them. Germline V CDR1 and CDR2: SGHRS, YFSETQ. The CDR3 contains 15 residues. The DNA for the CDR3 is TGCGCCAGCAGCTTGACAGCCGCTAACACCGGGGAGCTGTTTTTT. It specifies CASSLTAANTGELFF.

In the case of this clone: An end of the junction does not agree with germline; a read error may underlie this. The V call is TRBV19, the J call TRBJ1-2, with no clear D. There are 12 residues in the CDR3. The germline CDR1 and CDR2 sequences are LNHDA and SQIVND (reference sequence). Here the CDR3 reads CASSPNEGPFVF. The CDR3 region has the DNA TGTGCCAGTAGCCCAAACGAAGGCCCCTTTGTCTTC.